These 17 T cell receptor beta chains were sequenced from one sample in a study of T-cell memory formation after mild COVID-19. TCRdb itself ran the 5' RACE reads through MiXCR, one entry per CDR3 protein. In the table there are about 260,000 distinct CDR3 sequences, 15% to 20% of which are singletons. Sequenced material: PBMCs or a T cell subset sorted from them (not recorded which). These receptors came from a man in his late teens or twenties who had mild COVID-19 (a few samples of this study predate the infection). Cell type and time point are not known.

This chain connects TRBV20-1 to TRBJ1-1; no reliable D call. The CDR3 totals 13 residues. Germline CDR1 is DFQATT and CDR2 is SNEGSKA (reference sequence). V was clipped by 3 bases and J by 1 base, with 9 bases between them. The CDR3 DNA is TGCAGTGCTAGCGGTACACCGAACACTGAAGCTTTCTTT. Its protein product is CSASGTPNTEAFF.

The chain links TRBV4-2 to TRBJ1-1; the D is unclear. Trimming shortened V by 4 bases and J by 5 bases, and 14 bases separated the two germline ends. Looked up from germline, CDR1 is LGHNA and CDR2 is YNFKEQ. This CDR3 spans 14 amino acids. The CDR3 is CASSLEERSTEAFF. The CDR3 DNA follows: TGTGCCAGCAGCCTAGAGGAACGTTCAACTGAAGCTTTCTTT.

This clonotype was observed a few times. In nucleotides, the CDR3 is TGCGCCAGCAGCCGACTAGCGGGGGGGTCCTCCTACAATGAGCAGTTCTTC. It specifies CASSRLAGGSSYNEQFF. This chain joins TRBV5-1 and TRBJ2-1, with TRBD2 identical over 14 bases. CDR3 size: 17 residues. With V trimmed by 4 bases and J by 0 bases, 3 bases remained unmatched. The germline V gene encodes CDR1 SGHRS and CDR2 YFSETQ.

This clonotype was seen a handful of times. The chain joins TRBV12-3 or TRBV12-4 to TRBJ1-6; D uncertain. This CDR3 comprises 18 residues. The V end lost 3 bases, the J end lost 3 bases, and 18 bases lay between the germline ends. This CDR3 reads CASSFGVFRGGYNSPLHF. The CDR3 DNA follows: TGTGCCAGCAGTTTTGGCGTCTTTCGGGGTGGCTATAATTCACCCCTCCACTTT.

The genes are TRBV6-5 and TRBJ2-1; unclear D gene. Looked up from germline, CDR1 is MNHEY and CDR2 is SVGAGI. The CDR3 loop spans 14 amino acids. Trimming stripped 5 bases from V and 13 bases from J, with 21 bases between. This CDR3 is CASSPRPNSFRQFF. The CDR3 DNA sequence: TGTGCCAGCAGTCCTAGACCCAACAGCTTCCGACAGTTCTTC.

The sample holds many counts of this clonotype. The gene calls are TRBV24-1 and TRBJ2-3, with 7 bases identical to TRBD2. The CDR3 sequence is 13 residues long. Trimming removed 2 bases from V and 5 bases from J; junction bases left unmatched: 0. CDR1 is KGHDR and CDR2 is SFDVKD in the germline V gene. The CDR3 loop is CATSDWGGDTQYF. As DNA, the CDR3 is TGTGCCACCAGTGATTGGGGGGGAGATACGCAGTATTTT.

This clonotype was detected only a few times. The chain uses TRBV6-2 or TRBV6-3 and TRBJ1-3; perhaps TRBD1 as D (5 bases). The ends were cut back, 8 bases at V and 0 bases at J, with 14 bases in the middle. The CDR3 contains 15 residues. The germline V gene encodes CDR1 MNHEY and CDR2 SVGEGT. CDR3 protein: CASVQGLLSGNTIYF. The CDR3 DNA sequence: TGTGCCAGCGTCCAGGGCCTACTCTCTGGAAACACCATATATTTT.

The table lists this clonotype with a few counts. The chain couples TRBV6-1 to TRBJ2-1; tentatively, D is TRBD2 (5 bases). Trimming removed 2 bases at V and 6 bases at J, with 5 bases between. This CDR3 is built from 12 residues. In germline, CDR1 is MNHNS, CDR2 SASEGT. CDR3 in amino acids: CASSERGNEQFF. In DNA form, the CDR3 reads TGTGCCAGCAGTGAACGGGGCAATGAGCAGTTCTTC.

V is TRBV5-1 and J is TRBJ2-5; 10 nucleotides align to TRBD2. Germline V CDR1 and CDR2: SGHRS, YFSETQ. V lost 7 bases, J lost 7 bases, and 10 bases stayed unmatched. The CDR3 sequence is 14 residues long. In nucleotides, the CDR3 is TGCGCCAGCCAATGGACTAGCGGTAAATGGACCCAGTACTTC. It specifies CASQWTSGKWTQYF.

V and J are TRBV7-9 and TRBJ1-2; 7 nucleotides agree with TRBD1. The CDR3 runs 14 residues. Germline lookup yields CDR1 SEHNR and CDR2 FQNEAQ (reference sequence). The junction had 6 bases not matched to a gene; V was cut back by 6 bases and J by 2 bases. CDR3 residues: CASRTETGNYGYTF. The CDR3 coding sequence is TGTGCCAGCAGGACAGAGACAGGGAACTATGGCTACACCTTC.

This clonotype has only a few counts. This CDR3 is CASSSFRGESSTDTQYF. The CDR3, as DNA: TGCGCCAGCAGCAGCTTCAGGGGAGAATCTAGCACAGATACGCAGTATTTT. The V gene is TRBV4-3, the J gene TRBJ2-3; D might be TRBD1 (6 bases). The CDR3 is made up of 17 amino acids. V was cut by 5 bases and J by 0 bases, with 18 bases left in between. Germline CDR1 and CDR2: LGHNA and YSLEER.

The V gene is TRBV4-1, the J gene TRBJ1-1, with TRBD1 matching over 8 bases. There are 14 residues in the CDR3. Losses at the gene ends were 1 base for V and 4 bases for J; bases not matched to a gene: 2. The V gene's germline CDR1 is MGHRA and CDR2 YSYEKL. The CDR3 is CASSQGTGSTEAFF. As DNA, the CDR3 is TGCGCCAGCAGCCAAGGGACAGGGAGCACTGAAGCTTTCTTT.

The chain uses TRBV7-8 and TRBJ2-3, with 11 bases matching TRBD2. Germline V gene sequence: CDR1 SGHVS, CDR2 FQNEAQ. The J segment lost 3 bases and the V segment lost 7 bases, leaving 6 bases of the junction unmatched. The CDR3 runs 15 residues. The CDR3 protein is CASITRLAGTDTQYF. Here the CDR3 DNA reads TGTGCCAGCATCACTCGACTAGCGGGGACAGATACGCAGTATTTT.

The chain carries TRBV5-1 and TRBJ2-3; no clear D. Germline CDR1 SGHRS, CDR2 YFSETQ. The ends were cut back, 1 base at V and 3 bases at J, with 9 bases in the middle. The CDR3 contains 14 residues. Here the CDR3 reads CASSLFQETDTQYF. CDR3 DNA sequence: TGCGCCAGCAGCTTGTTCCAAGAGACAGATACGCAGTATTTT.

In its sample, this clonotype was seen a few times. The chain links TRBV5-5 to TRBJ1-2; weak D call: TRBD1 (6 bases). The germline V gene has CDR1 SGHKS and CDR2 YYEKEE (reference sequence). V lost 4 bases and J lost 6, with 16 bases in between. CDR3 length: 14 amino acids. CDR3 protein: CASSPAGVMHGYTF. For the CDR3, the DNA is TGTGCCAGCAGCCCGGCAGGGGTCATGCATGGCTACACCTTC.

This clonotype was observed a handful of times. The chain recombines TRBV2 with TRBJ1-5; 7 nucleotides match TRBD1. Germline CDR1 reads SNHLY; CDR2 reads FYNNEI. This CDR3 comprises 15 residues. V lost 6 bases to trimming and J lost 1 base; unmatched junction nucleotides: 6. This CDR3 is CASRDRVGSNQPQHF. CDR3 in DNA: TGTGCCAGCAGAGACAGGGTAGGAAGCAATCAGCCCCAGCATTTT.

This clonotype has more than one count but fewer than ten. The chain is built from TRBV28 and TRBJ1-3; unclear D gene. Per the germline V gene, CDR1 is MDHEN and CDR2 is SYDVKM. The CDR3 has 15 amino acids. Trimming removed 5 bases from V and 0 bases from J, with 11 bases in between. The CDR3 sequence is CASSTSTVSGNTIYF. As DNA, the CDR3 is TGTGCCAGCAGTACCTCCACAGTCTCTGGAAACACCATATATTTT.